Each of the 24 T cell receptor beta chains below was sequenced from the same sample in a study of CD8 T cells in ankylosing spondylitis (dated by TCRdb to 2015 to 2018). The library relied on 5' RACE. The sequencing machine was an Illumina HiSeq 2500. TCRdb ran its own pipeline on the public reads, namely fastp trimming at Q25 and MiXCR clone calling, and kept in-frame beta chains. Rows merge per CDR3 protein into single entries with the most common DNA and genes. In all, the sample holds about 160,000 distinct CDR3 sequences, and around 16% of those were seen once. 7.8% of the sample is held by the ten biggest clonotypes. The sample was blood, either unsorted or a sorted T cell fraction (not recorded which). The receptors come from a male donor with ankylosing spondylitis or in good health (not recorded which).

Comments on this clonotype: One end of the junction varies from germline; a read error may be responsible. The chain links TRBV7-9 to TRBJ2-5; D not resolved. This CDR3 region has 14 residues. Germline V lookup: CDR1 SEHNR, CDR2 FQNEAQ (reference sequence). The CDR3 reads CVSSPLGVLETQYF. DNA of the CDR3: TGTGTCAGCAGCCCCCTGGGCGTGTTGGAGACCCAGTACTTC. Complete variable domain (other parts from reference TRBV7-9 and TRBJ2-5): DTGVSQNPRHKITKRGQNVTFRCDPISEHNRLYWYRQTLGQGPEFLTYFQNEAQLEKSRLLSDRFSAERPKGSFSTLEIQRTEQGDSAMYLCVSSPLGVLETQYFGPGTRLLVL.

V is TRBV5-4 and J is TRBJ1-2; TRBD1 matches at 9 bases. The CDR3 contains 13 residues. Germline V gene data show CDR1 as SGHNT and CDR2 as YYREEE (reference sequence). V gave up 4 bases and J gave up 3 bases; unmatched junction bases: 1. The CDR3 DNA sequence: TGTGCCAGCAGCCGACAGGGGGACTATGGCTACACCTTC. Amino acids: CASSRQGDYGYTF.

This clonotype appeared many times. The chain employs TRBV29-1 and TRBJ2-1; D perhaps matches TRBD2 (5 bases). CDR1 and CDR2 from the germline V gene are SQVTM and ANQGSEA. The CDR3 is 16 residues long. V dropped 6 bases and J dropped 6 bases, with 24 bases sitting between them. The CDR3 nucleotides are TGCAGCGTCCAAGGATTGGACTCTCGGGCGGGCAATGAGCAGTTCTTC. Translating gives CSVQGLDSRAGNEQFF.

This clonotype was seen only once. The V and J genes are TRBV5-5 and TRBJ2-1, with D possibly being TRBD2 (5 bases). CDR3 length: 12 residues. Germline V gene sequence: CDR1 SGHKS, CDR2 YYEKEE (reference sequence). The V gene lost 4 bases and the J gene lost 9 bases, with 11 bases spanning the gap. This CDR3 is CASSTTTSEQFF. CDR3 nucleotides: TGTGCCAGCAGCACGACTACGTCTGAGCAGTTCTTC.

The CDR3 protein is CACRGLDTGELFF. DNA for the CDR3: TGTGCCTGCAGGGGGCTCGACACCGGGGAGCTGTTTTTT. The chain has TRBV30 and TRBJ2-2, with 8 bases fitting TRBD1. Germline V gives CDR1 GTSNPN, CDR2 SVGIG (reference sequence). The trim removed 6 bases at V and 3 bases at J, leaving 3 bases unmatched. The CDR3 runs to 13 residues.

In this sample, this clonotype turned up many times. The V gene is TRBV5-6, the J gene TRBJ2-7; D is tentatively TRBD1 or TRBD2 (5 bases each). The V end was cut by 7 bases, the J end by 4 bases, with 15 bases between. CDR1 and CDR2 (germline): SGHDT, YYEEEE. This CDR3 has 13 amino acids. CDR3 DNA: TGTGCCAGCCAAAACCAGGGACGATACGAGCAGTACTTC. Amino acid sequence: CASQNQGRYEQYF. Filled out from reference TRBV5-6 and TRBJ2-7, the complete variable domain reads DAGVTQSPTHLIKTRGQQVTLRCSPKSGHDTVSWYQQALGQGPQFIFQYYEEEERQRGNFPDRFSGHQFPNYSSELNVNALLLGDSALYLCASQNQGRYEQYFGPGTRLTVT.

This clonotype has more than one count but fewer than ten. A much larger clone lies one base from this, so it may be a read error. The rearrangement uses TRBV5-1 and TRBJ1-3; 7 bases agree with TRBD1. Germline V gene data show CDR1 as SGHRS and CDR2 as YFSETQ. This CDR3 has 13 amino acids. The CDR3 bases are TGCGCCAGCGGCTTGGGACAGCGGGACACCATATATTTT. It specifies CASGLGQRDTIYF.

The chain is built from TRBV28 and TRBJ2-3, with 8 positions matching TRBD2. Trimming at V came to 7 bases and at J to 4 bases, leaving 1 base not matched to a gene. The CDR3 is 12 amino acids. Germline V gives CDR1 MDHEN, CDR2 SYDVKM. This CDR3 reads CASIGGADTQYF. DNA for the CDR3: TGTGCCAGCATCGGGGGGGCAGATACGCAGTATTTT.

This clonotype has a count of ten or more. The chain is built from TRBV5-1 and TRBJ1-1, with D possibly matching TRBD1 (6 bases). This CDR3 is built from 15 residues. With 2 bases removed from V and 0 bases from J, the gap between germline ends came to 11 bases. Germline V gene sequence: CDR1 SGHRS, CDR2 YFSETQ. The CDR3 DNA reads as TGCGCCAGCAGCTTATGGGGGGGCCTGAACACTGAAGCTTTCTTT. It yields the protein CASSLWGGLNTEAFF.

V gene TRBV5-6 combines with J gene TRBJ2-1; 8 positions agree with TRBD2. CDR1 is SGHDT and CDR2 is YYEEEE in the germline V gene. The V segment lost 3 bases and the J segment 9 bases; nucleotides outside the gene matches: 11. This CDR3 is 15 amino acids long. The CDR3 DNA reads TGTGCCAGCAGCTGGGGGGGTAGCGGGAAGGCTGAGCAGTTCTTC. This gives the protein CASSWGGSGKAEQFF.

In its sample, this clonotype was seen many times. V usage is TRBV5-1 and J usage is TRBJ1-1; 7 positions match TRBD1. Unmatched junction bases numbered 6, after V lost 0 bases and J lost 4 bases. Germline lookup yields CDR1 SGHRS and CDR2 YFSETQ. This CDR3 has 15 residues. The CDR3 loop is CASSLEATGRTEAFF. The CDR3 DNA is TGCGCCAGCAGCTTGGAGGCGACAGGGCGCACTGAAGCTTTCTTT.

This clonotype appeared many times. DNA of the CDR3: TGCAGTGCTAGCTACGTGAAGCAGTTCTTC. Amino acid sequence: CSASYVKQFF. The chain couples TRBV20-1 to TRBJ2-1; D remains unclear. The CDR3 consists of 10 residues. Germline V CDR1 and CDR2: DFQATT, SNEGSKA (reference sequence). V lost 3 bases, J lost 11 bases, and 8 bases lay in between.

This clonotype was detected many times. The rearrangement links TRBV28 to TRBJ2-1; possible D gene TRBD1, 6 bases. The CDR3 spans 14 residues. V shed 7 bases and J shed 5 bases, with 15 bases lying between them. Germline loops: CDR1 MDHEN, CDR2 SYDVKM. The CDR3 region has the DNA TGTGCCAGCATGGTAGGCGACAGGAACAATGAGCAGTTCTTC. It encodes CASMVGDRNNEQFF.

This clonotype has a count of ten or more. This chain joins TRBV5-1 and TRBJ2-2; D perhaps matches TRBD2 (6 bases). Trimming shortened V by 0 bases and J by 7 bases, and 13 bases separated the two germline ends. The CDR3 contains 15 residues. Germline CDR1 SGHRS, CDR2 YFSETQ. The CDR3 reads CASSLAGDWNGELFF. CDR3 nucleotide sequence: TGCGCCAGCAGCTTGGCGGGAGATTGGAACGGGGAGCTGTTTTTT.

This clonotype has a count of ten or more. The chain combines TRBV12-3 or TRBV12-4 with TRBJ2-1; D is unclear. This CDR3 spans 11 amino acids. V was shortened by 7 bases and J by 0 bases, with 1 base between the two germline ends. CDR3: CASTSYNEQFF. The DNA for the CDR3 is TGTGCCAGCACCTCCTACAATGAGCAGTTCTTC.

In this sample, this clonotype turned up a few times. This chain uses TRBV5-1 with TRBJ2-7; D tentatively fits TRBD1 or TRBD2 (5 bases each). V shed 7 bases and J shed 3 bases, with 17 bases lying between them. The CDR3 spans 14 residues. CDR1 is SGHRS and CDR2 is YFSETQ in the germline V gene. CDR3 region: CASYTGTELYEQYF. The CDR3 DNA follows: TGCGCCAGCTATACCGGGACGGAACTCTACGAGCAGTACTTC.

This clonotype was counted many times. The chain recombines TRBV12-3 or TRBV12-4 with TRBJ1-3; unclear D gene. Trimming pared 3 bases from V and 3 bases from J, leaving 12 bases between. CDR3 length: 15 amino acids. The chain's CDR3 is CASSFGSSGGNTIYF. Here the CDR3 DNA reads TGTGCCAGCAGTTTCGGGTCCTCGGGTGGAAACACCATATATTTT.

This clonotype was observed at least ten times. The genes are TRBV16 and TRBJ1-3, with no clear D. V was pared by 4 bases and J by 2 bases, with 12 bases between. This CDR3 spans 15 amino acids. The germline CDR1 and CDR2 sequences are KGHSY and FQNENV. CDR3 coding DNA: TGTGCCAGCAGCCCTACCAGATATACTGGAAACACCATATATTTT. Amino acids: CASSPTRYTGNTIYF.

The CDR3 loop reads CASSPTGTGRTEAFF. In nucleotides, the CDR3 is TGTGCCAGCAGCCCCACCGGAACAGGGCGGACTGAAGCTTTCTTT. V and J are TRBV27 and TRBJ1-1; TRBD1 might be the D (6 bases). CDR1 and CDR2 (germline): MNHEY, SMNVEV (reference sequence). This CDR3 is built from 15 residues. The V gene lost 6 bases and the J gene lost 5 bases, with 19 bases spanning the gap.

This clonotype appeared many times. The V and J genes are TRBV20-1 and TRBJ2-1, with 9 bases matching TRBD2. The CDR3 spans 14 residues. The germline V gene encodes CDR1 DFQATT and CDR2 SNEGSKA (reference sequence). J was trimmed by 4 bases and V by 3 bases; bases with no gene match: 4. CDR3 in DNA: TGCAGTGCTAGTCCTAGCGGGGTATACAATGAGCAGTTCTTC. It translates to CSASPSGVYNEQFF.

This clonotype was seen more than once but under ten times. The rearrangement links TRBV20-1 to TRBJ1-5, with TRBD1 as a possible D gene (6 bases). The CDR3 is 14 residues long. V was clipped by 5 bases and J by 4 bases, with 15 bases between them. Per germline, CDR1 DFQATT and CDR2 SNEGSKA (reference sequence). The CDR3 DNA reads as TGCAGTGCTTCCGGGACACGGAAAAATCAGCCCCAGCATTTT. Its protein is CSASGTRKNQPQHF.

This clonotype was detected many times. The gene calls are TRBV29-1 and TRBJ1-1; possibly TRBD1 for D (6 bases). V was clipped by 6 bases and J by 4 bases, with 15 bases between them. The CDR3 contains 13 residues. The germline V gene has CDR1 SQVTM and CDR2 ANQGSEA. The CDR3 nucleotides read TGCAGCGTCTCTTCGCCAGGGGTCACTGAAGCTTTCTTT. It codes for CSVSSPGVTEAFF.

This clonotype was observed a few times. The chain carries TRBV5-6 and TRBJ1-2; tentative D call: TRBD1 (6 bases). The germline CDR1 and CDR2 sequences are SGHDT and YYEEEE. Trimming removed 4 bases at V and 1 base at J, with 17 bases between. The CDR3 sequence is 16 residues long. Here the CDR3 reads CASSPGTGSDNYGYTF. The CDR3 region has the DNA TGTGCCAGCAGCCCCGGTACAGGGTCGGATAACTATGGCTACACCTTC.

This CDR3 reads CASSLKGSGDEKLFF. In nucleotides, the CDR3 is TGTGCCAGCAGCCTGAAGGGGTCCGGAGACGAAAAACTGTTTTTT. This chain uses TRBV28 with TRBJ1-4; a weak D match, TRBD1 (5 bases). The germline CDR1 and CDR2 sequences are MDHEN and SYDVKM. The CDR3 covers 15 residues. V was pared by 6 bases and J by 8 bases, with 19 bases between.